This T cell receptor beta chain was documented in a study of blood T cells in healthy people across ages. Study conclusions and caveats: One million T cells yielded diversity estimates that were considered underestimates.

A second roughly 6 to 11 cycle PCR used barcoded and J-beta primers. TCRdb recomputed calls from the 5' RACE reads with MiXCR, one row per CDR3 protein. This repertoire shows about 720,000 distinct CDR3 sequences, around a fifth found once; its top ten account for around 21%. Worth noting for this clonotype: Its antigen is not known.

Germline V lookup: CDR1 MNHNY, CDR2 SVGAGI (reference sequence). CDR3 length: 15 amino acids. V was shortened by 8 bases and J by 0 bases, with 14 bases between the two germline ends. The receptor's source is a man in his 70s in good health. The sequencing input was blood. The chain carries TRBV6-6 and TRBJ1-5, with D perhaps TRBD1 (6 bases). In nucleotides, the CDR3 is TGTGCCAGCGGGACCGGGACAATTAGCAATCAGCCCCAGCATTTT. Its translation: CASGTGTISNQPQHF.